Listed here are 19 T cell receptor beta chains from one sample, sequenced in a study of CD8 T cells in ankylosing spondylitis (dated 2017 in TCRdb). Libraries were prepared through 5' RACE. TCRdb records Illumina HiSeq 2500 as the sequencer. The raw public data were reprocessed by TCRdb itself: fastp quality trimming at Q25, MiXCR clonotype calling, in-frame beta chains only. Duplicate CDR3 protein sequences are folded into a single record with the most common DNA and genes. The sample includes 30,000 to 35,000 distinct CDR3 sequences, with approximately 28% observed a single time. Around 45% of the sample is in the top ten clones. Specimen: synovial fluid, either unsorted or a sorted T cell fraction (not recorded which). The receptor set was obtained from a male donor with ankylosing spondylitis.

This chain uses TRBV4-1 with TRBJ1-3; TRBD1 agrees at 9 bases. Germline V lookup: CDR1 MGHRA, CDR2 YSYEKL. Unmatched junction bases numbered 0, after V lost 3 bases and J lost 0 bases. The CDR3 contains 15 residues. DNA of the CDR3: TGCGCCAGCAGCCAGGACAGGGGCTCTGGAAACACCATATATTTT. Translation: CASSQDRGSGNTIYF.

This clonotype was counted at least ten times. The chain couples TRBV29-1 to TRBJ2-1; 12 bases line up with TRBD2. Germline assignment: CDR1 SQVTM and CDR2 ANQGSEA. This CDR3 has 14 amino acids. V gave up 6 bases and J gave up 7 bases; unmatched junction bases: 7. The CDR3 here is CSVPGLAGPNEQFF. The CDR3 DNA sequence: TGCAGCGTCCCGGGACTAGCGGGTCCGAATGAGCAGTTCTTC.

This clonotype was counted a few times. The V call is TRBV12-3 or TRBV12-4, the J call TRBJ2-2, with D perhaps matching TRBD1 or TRBD2 (6 bases each). The CDR3 has 15 amino acids. V lost 3 bases, J lost 5 bases, and 13 bases lay in between. CDR3 amino acids: CASSFTGARTGELFF. CDR3 sequence (DNA): TGTGCCAGCAGTTTTACGGGGGCGCGAACCGGGGAGCTGTTTTTT.

This clonotype was seen more than once but under ten times. The chain employs TRBV27 and TRBJ2-7; 9 bases agree with TRBD1. Losses at the gene ends were 8 bases for V and 3 bases for J; bases not matched to a gene: 11. This CDR3 comprises 15 residues. The germline gives CDR1 MNHEY, CDR2 SMNVEV (reference sequence). The CDR3 nucleotides are TGTGCCAGCCGGGACAGGGAATATCGGGACTACGAGCAGTACGTC. Residues: CASRDREYRDYEQYV.

J is TRBJ2-7 and V is TRBV20-1; D tentatively reads TRBD1 or TRBD2 (5 bases each). Deletions cut 3 bases from V and 5 bases from J, with 8 bases between. Germline V CDR1 and CDR2: DFQATT, SNEGSKA (reference sequence). The CDR3 contains 11 residues. In DNA, the CDR3 is TGCAGTGCTAGGGGGGTCCACGAGCAGTACTTC. Protein sequence: CSARGVHEQYF.

This rearrangement joins TRBV6-1 to TRBJ2-1, with 10 bases aligning to TRBD2. CDR3 length: 15 residues. The V segment lost 1 base and the J segment 7 bases; nucleotides outside the gene matches: 4. The V gene's germline CDR1 is MNHNS and CDR2 SASEGT. For the CDR3, the DNA is TGTGCCAGCAGTGAAGAAGCGGGAGGGAGGAATGAGCAGTTCTTC. Amino acids: CASSEEAGGRNEQFF.

The sample holds a few counts of this clonotype. The chain has TRBV7-9 and TRBJ2-5, with 8 bases aligning to TRBD1. V gave up 5 bases and J gave up 4 bases; unmatched junction bases: 15. Germline lookup yields CDR1 SEHNR and CDR2 FQNEAQ (reference sequence). The CDR3 totals 17 residues. The CDR3 nucleotides read TGTGCCAGCAGCCCCGACAGGGGTAGGAACCTGGGAGAGACCCAGTACTTC. Its translation is CASSPDRGRNLGETQYF.

V is TRBV6-2 or TRBV6-3 and J is TRBJ2-3; D is unresolved. V was pared by 2 bases and J by 3 bases, with 9 bases between. The CDR3 runs 14 residues. CDR1 is MNHEY, CDR2 SVGEGT, per germline. CDR3 loop: CASSYGQETDTQYF. The CDR3 nucleotides are TGTGCCAGCAGTTACGGTCAGGAGACAGATACGCAGTATTTT.

This clonotype was counted many times. V gene TRBV19 combines with J gene TRBJ2-7; D might be TRBD1 or TRBD2, each matching 5 bases. V was trimmed by 6 bases and J by 2 bases, leaving 11 bases between them. This CDR3 comprises 13 residues. Germline V CDR1 and CDR2: LNHDA, SQIVND (reference sequence). The CDR3 loop reads CASSRDETYEQYF. CDR3 nucleotides: TGTGCCAGTAGCCGGGACGAGACCTACGAGCAGTACTTC.

The J gene is TRBJ2-5, the V gene TRBV10-2, with TRBD1 matching 9 bases. Unmatched junction bases numbered 9, after V lost 4 bases and J lost 0 bases. This CDR3 has 17 amino acids. Germline V gene sequence: CDR1 WSHSY, CDR2 SAAADI. The CDR3: CASSGTGAIPYQETQYF. The CDR3, as DNA: TGCGCCAGCAGTGGGACAGGGGCCATCCCGTACCAAGAGACCCAGTACTTC.

This sequence joins TRBV2 and TRBJ2-7, with D perhaps assigned TRBD1 or TRBD2 (5 bases each). The CDR3 runs 13 residues. Trimming removed 10 bases from V and 6 bases from J, with 19 bases in between. The germline V gene has CDR1 SNHLY and CDR2 FYNNEI. CDR3 in DNA: TGTGCCACCCAGCAGACCGACGGGGCCGAGCAGTACGTC. It specifies CATQQTDGAEQYV.

The V and J genes are TRBV4-1 and TRBJ1-2; no definite D call. This CDR3 contains 16 residues. The germline V and J ends were trimmed by 1 base and 3 bases, with 15 bases remaining between them. Germline CDR1 reads MGHRA; CDR2 reads YSYEKL. The CDR3 DNA reads as TGCGCCAGCAGCCAAGCAGTGTATTCCCTTTACTATGGCTACACCTTC. Amino acid sequence: CASSQAVYSLYYGYTF.

This rearrangement joins TRBV11-2 to TRBJ1-2; D gene ambiguous. The germline V gene has CDR1 SGHAT and CDR2 FQNNGV. The CDR3 contains 17 residues. Trimming stripped 0 bases from V and 2 bases from J, with 16 bases between. CDR3: CASSLDPSYRRNYGYTF. DNA for the CDR3: TGTGCCAGCAGCTTAGACCCTTCTTATAGGCGGAACTATGGCTACACCTTC.

The rearrangement joins TRBV3-1 to TRBJ2-2, with 12 positions matching TRBD2. The length of the CDR3 is 19 residues. Germline CDR1 is LGHDT and CDR2 is YNNKEL (reference sequence). J lost 6 bases, V lost 4 bases, and 15 bases had no gene match. CDR3 amino acids: CASSLRTSGNSPNPGELFF. The CDR3 coding sequence is TGTGCCAGCAGCCTCAGGACTAGCGGGAATTCCCCAAACCCCGGGGAGCTGTTTTTT.

The chain recombines TRBV20-1 with TRBJ1-2, with D possibly TRBD1 on 5 matching bases. This CDR3 has 15 residues. CDR1 is DFQATT and CDR2 is SNEGSKA in the germline V gene (reference sequence). Trimming removed 1 base from V and 4 bases from J, with 16 bases in between. Here the CDR3 reads CSARVPSDRPYGYTF. The CDR3 DNA sequence: TGCAGTGCTAGAGTTCCGAGTGACAGACCCTATGGCTACACCTTC.

The chain is built from TRBV20-1 and TRBJ2-2; TRBD2 matches at 14 bases. V lost 6 bases, J lost 1 base, and 7 bases stayed unmatched. This CDR3 has 17 amino acids. Germline loops: CDR1 DFQATT, CDR2 SNEGSKA (reference sequence). The CDR3 DNA reads as TGCAGTGCCGCGGGACTAGCGGGAGTAGTGAACACCGGGGAGCTGTTTTTT. Its translation: CSAAGLAGVVNTGELFF.

The genes are TRBV28 and TRBJ2-2; D gene unclear. The CDR3 contains 15 residues. V lost 3 bases and J 0 bases, leaving 8 bases between the germline ends. Germline V gene data show CDR1 as MDHEN and CDR2 as SYDVKM. The CDR3 here is CASSLIQTNTGELFF. DNA for the CDR3: TGTGCCAGCAGTTTGATACAGACGAACACCGGGGAGCTGTTTTTT. The full variable domain, with the rest looked up from reference TRBV28 and TRBJ2-2, is DVKVTQSSRYLVKRTGEKVFLECVQDMDHENMFWYRQDPGLGLRLIYFSYDVKMKEKGDIPEGYSVSREKKERFSLILESASTNQTSMYLCASSLIQTNTGELFFGEGSRLTVL.

The rearrangement joins TRBV11-3 to TRBJ2-2; the match to TRBD2 covers 9 bases. The CDR3 runs to 17 residues. Looked up from germline, CDR1 is SGHNT and CDR2 is YENEEA. V lost 1 base to trimming and J lost 5 bases; unmatched junction nucleotides: 8. This chain's CDR3 is CASSLAPGLARTGELFF. The DNA of the CDR3 is TGTGCCAGCAGCTTAGCCCCCGGACTAGCGCGTACCGGGGAGCTGTTTTTT.

There are many counts of this clonotype. This chain's CDR3 is CATKGTSGNNEQFF. The DNA for the CDR3 is TGTGCCACCAAAGGGACTAGCGGAAACAATGAGCAGTTCTTC. The chain employs TRBV15 and TRBJ2-1; 11 bases fit TRBD2. CDR1 and CDR2 from the germline V gene are LNHNV and YYDKDF (reference sequence). J was trimmed by 5 bases and V by 7 bases; bases with no gene match: 4. This CDR3 comprises 14 residues.